The text below deals with one TCR beta chain. Its cognate antigen is unknown. Looked up from germline, CDR1 is PRHDT and CDR2 is FYEKMQ (reference sequence). Trimming left V 5 bases short and J 8 bases short, with 19 bases between. This CDR3 region has 15 residues. This sample stems from a study of vaccination effects on CD4 cells after COVID-19. Study background: Participants were vaccinated with two doses of either the BNT162b2 or mRNA-1273 vaccine. Samples were given by two convalescent patients 16 days and one week before vaccination. Study conclusions and caveats: Clones induced by infection and by vaccine showed marked clonal contraction late after vaccination.

Sequencing followed a ViraFEST assay step that expanded antigen-specific CD4+ T cells with viral peptide pools. Culturing for about 9 days preceded CD4+ T cell isolation. From March to December 2020, the person had a SARS-CoV-2 infection that was confirmed by PCR. Sequencing used immunoSEQ multiplex PCR; TCRdb keeps in-frame clones, though not all of them. The data hold 20,000 to 30,000 clones, with roughly two thirds observed a single time. The sequence derives from a human donor who had a prior SARS-CoV-2 infection. Sample: CD4+ T cells from PBMCs cultured with SARS-CoV-2 spike peptides, taken before COVID-19 vaccination. The chain links TRBV13 to TRBJ2-1, with a tentative D call TRBD2 (5 bases). CDR3 region: CASSRRPLEGDEQFF. CDR3 coding DNA: TGTGCCAGCAGCCGAAGACCCCTCGAGGGAGATGAGCAGTTCTTC.